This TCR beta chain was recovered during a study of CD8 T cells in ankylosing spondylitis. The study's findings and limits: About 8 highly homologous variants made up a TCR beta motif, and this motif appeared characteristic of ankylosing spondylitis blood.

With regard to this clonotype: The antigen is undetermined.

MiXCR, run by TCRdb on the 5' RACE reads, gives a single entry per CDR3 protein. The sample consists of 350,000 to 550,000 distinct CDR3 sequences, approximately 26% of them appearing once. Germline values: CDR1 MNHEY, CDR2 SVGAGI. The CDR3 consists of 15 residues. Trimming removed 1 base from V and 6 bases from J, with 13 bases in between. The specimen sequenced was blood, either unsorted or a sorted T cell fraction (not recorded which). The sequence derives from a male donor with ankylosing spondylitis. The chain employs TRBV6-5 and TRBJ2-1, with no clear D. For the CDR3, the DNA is TGTGCCAGCAGTTACTTGGAAGGACGGGCCAATGAGCAGTTCTTC. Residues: CASSYLEGRANEQFF.